This T cell receptor (beta chain) derives from a study of blood T cell repertoires in COVID-19. Profiled with immunoSEQ multiplex PCR; TCRdb holds only in-frame clones, not every one. The data hold 150,000 to 200,000 clones, with less than 95% observed a single time. The V gene end was trimmed by 6 bases and the J gene end by 5 bases; junction bases not matched to a gene: 9. The germline V gene has CDR1 MNHEY and CDR2 SVGAGI. This CDR3 comprises 14 residues. The sequenced sample consisted of peripheral blood. The receptor comes from a man in his thirties or forties with COVID-19, enrolled during active disease. This chain uses TRBV6-5 with TRBJ2-7; 8 bases are shared with TRBD1. CDR3 coding DNA: TGTGCCAGCAGGTCCCCGGACAGGGTGGACGAGCAGTACTTC. Translating it yields CASRSPDRVDEQYF.